This entry is about one T cell receptor (beta chain). The antigen is undetermined. Unmatched junction bases numbered 8, after V lost 1 base and J lost 2 bases. Per germline, CDR1 SGHVS and CDR2 FQNEAQ. The CDR3 has 17 residues. The PCR had 60 Vbeta and 13 Jbeta primers. Generated by immunoSEQ multiplex PCR, the TCRdb table keeps only in-frame clones and is missing some. The data show about 140,000 clones, approximately 80% seen once. The sample is drawn from a study of cytomegalovirus exposure and HLA in healthy donors. Study-wide findings and caveats: In a later analysis, at a false discovery rate of 0.05, 16,951 TCR beta sequences matched HLA alleles.

V is TRBV7-8 and J is TRBJ2-5, with 9 positions matching TRBD2. The sample comprised PBMCs. This clonotype originated in a male donor in good health and CMV-seropositive. CDR3 DNA: TGTGCCAGCAGCTTAGGGATCGCGGCGGGAGGGCAAGAGACCCAGTACTTC. It is translated as CASSLGIAAGGQETQYF.